One and the same sample provided the 30 T cell receptor beta chains below, sequenced in a study of blood T cell repertoires in COVID-19. Sequenced by immunoSEQ multiplex PCR; TCRdb stores in-frame clones only, minus some. Here the sample spans roughly 180,000 clones, around 79% being singletons. The sequenced sample was peripheral blood. These receptors all come from a woman aged 55-75 years with COVID-19, enrolled during active disease.

V and J are TRBV14 and TRBJ2-7; D may be TRBD1 (5 bases). The CDR3 sequence is 13 residues long. The germline gives CDR1 SGHDN, CDR2 FVKESK. The V end lost 4 bases, the J end lost 3 bases, and 10 bases lay between the germline ends. CDR3 protein: CASSRQIYYEQYV. The DNA of the CDR3 is TGTGCCAGCAGCCGACAGATATACTACGAGCAGTACGTC.

The J gene is TRBJ2-3, the V gene TRBV2; a weak D match, TRBD2 (5 bases). CDR3 length: 12 residues. Trimming pared 7 bases from V and 1 base from J, leaving 6 bases between. Germline V lookup: CDR1 SNHLY, CDR2 FYNNEI. Written as DNA, the CDR3 is TGTGCCAGCACGAGGGGCACAGATACGCAGTATTTT. This encodes CASTRGTDTQYF.

The chain employs TRBV5-4 and TRBJ1-6, with 7 bases aligning to TRBD1. The CDR3 extends over 15 amino acids. J was trimmed by 3 bases and V by 1 base; bases with no gene match: 1. Germline V gene sequence: CDR1 SGHNT, CDR2 YYREEE (reference sequence). The CDR3 region is CASSLRQGYNSPLHF. As DNA, the CDR3 is TGTGCCAGCAGCTTGAGACAGGGCTATAATTCACCCCTCCACTTT. Filled out from reference TRBV5-4 and TRBJ1-6, the complete variable domain reads ETGVTQSPTHLIKTRGQQVTLRCSSQSGHNTVSWYQQALGQGPQFIFQYYREEENGRGNFPPRFSGLQFPNYSSELNVNALELDDSALYLCASSLRQGYNSPLHFGNGTRLTVT.

The chain couples TRBV5-4 to TRBJ2-5; 7 bases map to TRBD2. From germline, CDR1 is SGHNT and CDR2 YYREEE (reference sequence). CDR3 length: 16 amino acids. The V and J ends lost 0 bases and 2 bases, in that order; junction bases with no gene match: 7. The CDR3 loop is CASSLGLAGDQETQYF. CDR3 coding DNA: TGTGCCAGCAGCTTGGGCTTAGCGGGTGATCAAGAGACCCAGTACTTC.

The rearrangement joins TRBV18 to TRBJ2-2; D not resolved. Trimming cost V 8 bases and J 3 bases, with 13 bases left between them. This CDR3 is built from 14 residues. CDR1 and CDR2 (germline): KGHSH, LQKENI. The chain's CDR3 is CASAEVRDTGELFF. CDR3 DNA sequence: TGTGCCAGCGCCGAGGTACGGGACACCGGGGAGCTGTTTTTT.

This clone was detected only once. V usage is TRBV7-2 and J usage is TRBJ1-6; D gene ambiguous. The CDR3 totals 12 residues. The germline V gene encodes CDR1 SGHTA and CDR2 FQGNSA. The V end lost 5 bases, the J end lost 7 bases, and 6 bases lay between the germline ends. In nucleotides, the CDR3 is TGTGCCAGCAGCCGTCGGAATTCACCCCTCCACTTT. It encodes CASSRRNSPLHF. The full variable domain, with the rest looked up from reference TRBV7-2 and TRBJ1-6, is GAGVSQSPSNKVTEKGKDVELRCDPISGHTALYWYRQSLGQGLEFLIYFQGNSAPDKSGLPSDRFSAERTGGSVSTLTIQRTQQEDSAVYLCASSRRNSPLHFGNGTRLTVT.

This sequence joins TRBV27 and TRBJ2-7; D perhaps matches TRBD2 (6 bases). CDR1 is MNHEY, CDR2 SMNVEV, per germline (reference sequence). CDR3 length: 15 residues. V dropped 11 bases and J dropped 5 bases, with 25 bases sitting between them. CDR3 DNA sequence: TGTGCCTATCCGCACCCTGAGAAGCGGGTCCACGAGCAGTACGTC. It is translated as CAYPHPEKRVHEQYV.

The genes are TRBV6-9 and TRBJ1-2; possibly TRBD1 for D (5 bases). Per germline, CDR1 MNHGY and CDR2 SVAAGI. Trimming pared 6 bases from V and 2 bases from J, leaving 13 bases between. The CDR3 has 14 residues. For the CDR3, the DNA is TGTGCCAGCAGCTCCCCGACAGACAACTATGGCTACACCTTC. It encodes CASSSPTDNYGYTF.

J is TRBJ2-5 and V is TRBV6-2 or TRBV6-3; 7 nucleotides match TRBD2. The CDR3 contains 14 residues. Trimming removed 5 bases from V and 5 bases from J; junction bases left unmatched: 8. Looked up from germline, CDR1 is MNHEY and CDR2 is SVGEGT. This CDR3 is CASSPTRGWETQYF. In DNA, the CDR3 is TGTGCCAGCAGTCCAACGCGGGGGTGGGAGACCCAGTACTTC.

V gene TRBV7-2 combines with J gene TRBJ2-5, with TRBD2 matching over 10 bases. The CDR3 contains 15 residues. V was clipped by 3 bases and J by 4 bases; unmatched bases: 5. CDR1 is SGHTA and CDR2 is FQGNSA in the germline V gene. The CDR3 bases are TGTGCCAGCAGCTTTAGAGCGGGGGGGGCAGAGACCCAGTACTTC. It translates to CASSFRAGGAETQYF.

This clone came up once. The chain employs TRBV2 and TRBJ1-1; TRBD1 matches 11 bases. The CDR3 is 16 amino acids. Germline V gene data show CDR1 as SNHLY and CDR2 as FYNNEI. V dropped 7 bases and J dropped 1; count of bases not matched to a gene: 8. The CDR3 DNA is TGTGCCAGCATCCCCGGGACAGGGGGGCGGAACACTGAAGCTTTCTTT. This translates into CASIPGTGGRNTEAFF.

The gene calls are TRBV11-2 and TRBJ1-2, with no clear D. This CDR3 is built from 13 residues. The V gene's germline CDR1 is SGHAT and CDR2 FQNNGV. Trimming removed 1 base at V and 6 bases at J, with 9 bases between. The CDR3: CASSLVAGNGYTF. CDR3 DNA sequence: TGTGCCAGCAGCTTAGTCGCGGGCAATGGCTACACCTTC.

J is TRBJ2-5 and V is TRBV25-1, with 7 bases that match TRBD2. The CDR3 is 15 residues long. Germline V gene lookup returns CDR1 MGHDK and CDR2 SYGVNS. V was clipped by 1 base and J by 5 bases; unmatched bases: 7. The CDR3 region is CASSESLGGLETQYF. The CDR3 nucleotides are TGTGCCAGCAGTGAATCGTTGGGGGGGTTGGAGACCCAGTACTTC.

This clone has only one observation. The V and J genes are TRBV24-1 and TRBJ1-2; weak D call: TRBD1 (6 bases). The CDR3 has 21 amino acids. The germline V gene has CDR1 KGHDR and CDR2 SFDVKD. Deletions cut 3 bases from V and 3 bases from J, with 31 bases between. DNA for the CDR3: TGTGCCACCAGTGATAAGCCCGAAGAACAGGGCGCGAGAGTACGGGACTATGGCTACACCTTC. This gives the protein CATSDKPEEQGARVRDYGYTF.

The V gene is TRBV5-5, the J gene TRBJ2-7, with 15 bases that match TRBD2. Germline loops: CDR1 SGHKS, CDR2 YYEKEE (reference sequence). This CDR3 has 16 residues. The V gene end was trimmed by 4 bases and the J gene end by 3 bases; junction bases not matched to a gene: 5. Written as DNA, the CDR3 is TGTGCCAGCAGCCCTCGGGGACTAGCGGGAGGCTACGAGCAGTACTTC. Translated: CASSPRGLAGGYEQYF.

The genes are TRBV5-1 and TRBJ1-2; 9 nucleotides match TRBD1. The CDR3 contains 16 residues. V was clipped by 4 bases and J by 4 bases; unmatched bases: 11. Germline lookup yields CDR1 SGHRS and CDR2 YFSETQ. The CDR3: CASSISGTGLTYGYTF. CDR3 sequence (DNA): TGCGCCAGCAGCATCTCCGGGACAGGGCTTACCTATGGCTACACCTTC.

The chain recombines TRBV29-1 with TRBJ2-7; TRBD2 matches 16 bases. From germline, CDR1 is SQVTM and CDR2 ANQGSEA. CDR3 size: 16 residues. With V trimmed by 4 bases and J by 6 bases, 9 bases remained unmatched. The CDR3 coding sequence is TGCAGCGTTGCCGCGGGACTAGCGGGAGGGAGCAGCGAGCAGTACTTC. Protein: CSVAAGLAGGSSEQYF.

The V gene is TRBV11-3, the J gene TRBJ2-1, with 10 bases lining up with TRBD1. From germline, CDR1 is SGHNT and CDR2 YENEEA. V shed 1 base, J shed 9 bases, and the junction held 9 bases outside the gene matches. This CDR3 contains 16 residues. The CDR3: CASSLGGTGAPSEQFF. CDR3 DNA sequence: TGTGCCAGCAGCTTAGGAGGGACAGGGGCGCCGAGTGAGCAGTTCTTC. Together with reference TRBV11-3 and TRBJ2-1, the CDR3 gives the full variable domain: EAGVVQSPRYKIIEKKQPVAFWCNPISGHNTLYWYLQNLGQGPELLIRYENEEAVDDSQLPKDRFSAERLKGVDSTLKIQPAELGDSAVYLCASSLGGTGAPSEQFFGPGTRLTVL.

The chain employs TRBV24-1 and TRBJ2-3, with D possibly TRBD1 on 6 matching bases. V lost 2 bases and J 3 bases, leaving 8 bases between the germline ends. The CDR3 length is 14 residues. From germline, CDR1 is KGHDR and CDR2 SFDVKD. The chain's CDR3 is CATSDYTGTDTQYF. The CDR3 region has the DNA TGTGCCACCAGTGATTACACAGGGACAGATACGCAGTATTTT.

V usage is TRBV5-5 and J usage is TRBJ1-6; D unclear. Germline CDR1 SGHKS, CDR2 YYEKEE (reference sequence). Trimming removed 4 bases from V and 10 bases from J, with 12 bases in between. The CDR3 sequence is 13 residues long. DNA for the CDR3: TGTGCCAGCAGCCCCGTCCGAGGCTCACCCCTCCACTTT. Translating gives CASSPVRGSPLHF.

This chain joins TRBV6-4 and TRBJ1-5, with 10 positions matching TRBD1. Germline V gene sequence: CDR1 MRHNA, CDR2 SNTAGT. J was trimmed by 2 bases and V by 2 bases; bases with no gene match: 15. CDR3 length: 20 residues. CDR3 sequence reads: CASSDRHRADRGQGNQPQHF. In DNA form, the CDR3 reads TGTGCCAGCAGTGACCGACATCGCGCAGACAGGGGGCAGGGCAATCAGCCCCAGCATTTT.

The chain couples TRBV4-1 to TRBJ2-1; D is undetermined. Germline V gene sequence: CDR1 MGHRA, CDR2 YSYEKL. V gave up 4 bases and J gave up 7 bases, with 11 bases separating them. CDR3 length: 13 amino acids. Here the CDR3 DNA reads TGCGCCAGCAGCCTTAACGAGGAAAATGAGCAGTTCTTC. Translation gives CASSLNEENEQFF.

The DNA of the CDR3 is TGTGCCAGCAGGGGACAGGGTAGATGGAACACTGAAGCTTTCTTT. It codes for CASRGQGRWNTEAFF. The rearrangement uses TRBV6-5 and TRBJ1-1; 9 nucleotides line up with TRBD1. J lost 1 base, V lost 6 bases, and 6 bases had no gene match. This CDR3 contains 15 residues. Germline V gene sequence: CDR1 MNHEY, CDR2 SVGAGI.

This chain connects TRBV27 to TRBJ1-2; 10 bases fit TRBD1. The V segment lost 4 bases and the J segment 4 bases; nucleotides outside the gene matches: 0. The CDR3 totals 13 residues. Germline V lookup: CDR1 MNHEY, CDR2 SMNVEV (reference sequence). CDR3 bases: TGTGCCAGCAGTTGGGACAGGGGCTATGGCTACACCTTC. This translates into CASSWDRGYGYTF.

V gene TRBV5-1 combines with J gene TRBJ1-4; D might be TRBD1 (5 bases). With 1 base removed from V and 4 bases from J, the gap between germline ends came to 11 bases. Germline V gives CDR1 SGHRS, CDR2 YFSETQ. CDR3 length equals 15 residues. The CDR3 protein is CASSLSTGDNEKLFF. CDR3 nucleotide sequence: TGCGCCAGCAGCTTGTCTACAGGAGATAATGAAAAACTGTTTTTT.

J is TRBJ1-2 and V is TRBV18, with 7 positions matching TRBD1. Unmatched junction bases numbered 6, after V lost 2 bases and J lost 3 bases. The CDR3 loop spans 15 amino acids. Germline assignment: CDR1 KGHSH and CDR2 LQKENI. The CDR3: CASSPTYQGDYGYTF. The CDR3 DNA follows: TGTGCCAGCTCACCAACGTATCAGGGGGACTATGGCTACACCTTC.

The V gene is TRBV7-3, the J gene TRBJ1-1; tentative D call: TRBD1 (6 bases). The CDR3 spans 17 residues. With 2 bases removed from V and 4 bases from J, the gap between germline ends came to 20 bases. Germline CDR1 SGHTA, CDR2 FQGTGA. CDR3 in DNA: TGTGCCAGCAGCTTAGGGGGTGCGGGGGCCCGAGTCACTGAAGCTTTCTTT. This translates into CASSLGGAGARVTEAFF.

V usage is TRBV3-1 (or the pseudogene TRBV3-2) and J usage is TRBJ2-1; 7 bases line up with TRBD2. CDR1 is LGHDT, CDR2 YNNKEL, per germline (reference sequence). Losses at the gene ends were 4 bases for V and 5 bases for J; bases not matched to a gene: 8. The CDR3 contains 15 residues. CDR3 coding DNA: TGTGCCAGCAGCCCTCCACGGGACTATGACAATGAGCAGTTCTTC. Protein: CASSPPRDYDNEQFF.

The V call is TRBV28, the J call TRBJ1-2; the match to TRBD1 covers 7 bases. The V segment lost 10 bases and the J segment 4 bases; nucleotides outside the gene matches: 6. CDR1 is MDHEN, CDR2 SYDVKM, per germline. The CDR3 consists of 12 residues. The CDR3 reads CANEDRFYGYTF. In nucleotides, the CDR3 is TGTGCCAACGAGGACAGGTTCTATGGCTACACCTTC.

The rearrangement links TRBV19 to TRBJ2-2; TRBD2 is a possible D gene (6 bases). V was cut by 6 bases and J by 6 bases, with 14 bases left in between. In germline, CDR1 is LNHDA, CDR2 SQIVND (reference sequence). The CDR3 is 14 residues long. The DNA for the CDR3 is TGTGCCAGTAGGCTAGGATCGGGAGCCGGGGAGCTGTTTTTT. Translation: CASRLGSGAGELFF.